This T cell receptor beta chain was recovered during a study of CD8+ T cells in alopecia areata. Treatment noted: oral pan-JAK inhibitor, 5-10 mg twice daily. After isolation, RNA underwent reverse transcription to generate cDNA as the sequencing template. TCRdb's table, derived via immunoSEQ multiplex PCR, lists solely in-frame clones and lacks some. The sample lists some 110,000 clones; around 58% were seen once. V lost 7 bases to trimming and J lost 5 bases; unmatched junction nucleotides: 16. The CDR3 contains 15 residues. From germline, CDR1 is SQVTM and CDR2 ANQGSEA. Material: CD8+ T cells sorted from blood, obtained at week 4, from a patient treated with tofacitinib. The chain combines TRBV29-1 with TRBJ2-7; 8 nucleotides align to TRBD1. The TCR was taken from a human donor with alopecia areata. In DNA, the CDR3 is TGCAGCGCACGCGCCACCAGGGGGCAGAAGGACGAGCAGTACTTC. As protein: CSARATRGQKDEQYF.